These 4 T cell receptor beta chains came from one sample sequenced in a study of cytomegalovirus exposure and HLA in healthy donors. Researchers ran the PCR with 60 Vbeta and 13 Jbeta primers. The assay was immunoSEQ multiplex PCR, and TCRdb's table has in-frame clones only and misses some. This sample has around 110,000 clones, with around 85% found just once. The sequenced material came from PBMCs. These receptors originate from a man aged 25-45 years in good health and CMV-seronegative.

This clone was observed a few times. DNA of the CDR3: TGTGCCAGCAGCTTTAAGGGGGACAATCAGCCCCAGCATTTT. This translates into CASSFKGDNQPQHF. V is TRBV6-6 and J is TRBJ1-5; D is perhaps TRBD1 (6 bases). The CDR3 is made up of 14 amino acids. With 6 bases removed from V and 3 bases from J, the gap between germline ends came to 12 bases. Germline lookup yields CDR1 MNHNY and CDR2 SVGAGI (reference sequence).

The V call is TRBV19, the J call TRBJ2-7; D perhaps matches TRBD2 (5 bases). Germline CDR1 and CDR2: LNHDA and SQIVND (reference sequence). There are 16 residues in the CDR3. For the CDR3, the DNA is TGTGCAAGCTATACACGGGATGACCCCTTGGGCTACGAGCAGTACTTC. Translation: CASYTRDDPLGYEQYF.

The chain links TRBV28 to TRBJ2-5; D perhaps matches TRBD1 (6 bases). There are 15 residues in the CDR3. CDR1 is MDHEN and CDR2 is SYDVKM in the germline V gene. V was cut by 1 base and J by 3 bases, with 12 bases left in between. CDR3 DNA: TGTGCCAGCAGTTTATCCCCCGCAGGGGAAGAGACCCAGTACTTC. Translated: CASSLSPAGEETQYF.

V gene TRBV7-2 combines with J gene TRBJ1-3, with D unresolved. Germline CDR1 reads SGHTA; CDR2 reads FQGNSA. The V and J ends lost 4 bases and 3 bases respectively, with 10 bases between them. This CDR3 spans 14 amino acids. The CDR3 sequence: CASSSGWRGNTIYF. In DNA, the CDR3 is TGTGCCAGCAGCTCGGGTTGGCGTGGAAACACCATATATTTT.